One sample yielded the 7 T cell receptor beta chains listed below, sequenced in a study of blood T cell repertoires in COVID-19. Data came from immunoSEQ multiplex PCR; TCRdb stores just in-frame clones and leaves some out. The sample holds 200,000 to 250,000 clones; around four fifths are singletons and the top ten take less than 4%. Sequenced sample: PBMCs or T cells enriched from blood (not recorded which). These receptors were obtained from a woman in her forties who had been exposed to COVID-19.

The rearrangement joins TRBV3-1 (or the pseudogene TRBV3-2) to TRBJ1-6; D call uncertain. CDR3 size: 15 residues. V dropped 2 bases and J dropped 3 bases, with 8 bases sitting between them. Germline-derived CDR1 and CDR2 are LGHDT and YNNKEL (reference sequence). The CDR3 region has the DNA TGTGCCAGCAGCCAAACCAGGATCTATAATTCACCCCTCCACTTT. It yields the protein CASSQTRIYNSPLHF.

This clone was seen a handful of times. This sequence joins TRBV11-2 and TRBJ2-1; D may be TRBD2 (5 bases). V shed 2 bases and J shed 0 bases, with 11 bases lying between them. The CDR3 length is 16 residues. Germline loops: CDR1 SGHAT, CDR2 FQNNGV. This CDR3 reads CASSLRGFRSYNEQFF. CDR3 coding DNA: TGTGCCAGCAGCTTAAGAGGGTTCCGCTCCTACAATGAGCAGTTCTTC. Combining the CDR3 with reference TRBV11-2 and TRBJ2-1 gives the whole variable domain EAGVAQSPRYKIIEKRQSVAFWCNPISGHATLYWYQQILGQGPKLLIQFQNNGVVDDSQLPKDRFSAERLKGVDSTLKIQPAKLEDSAVYLCASSLRGFRSYNEQFFGPGTRLTVL.

This chain links TRBV15 with TRBJ1-2; D perhaps matches TRBD1 (6 bases). CDR3 length equals 12 residues. Germline-derived CDR1 and CDR2 are LNHNV and YYDKDF (reference sequence). The V and J ends lost 4 bases and 5 bases respectively, with 8 bases between them. The CDR3 DNA reads as TGTGCCACCAGCAACCAGGGGTATGGCTACACCTTC. Translated, it gives CATSNQGYGYTF. Full variable domain (remainder filled in from reference TRBV15 and TRBJ1-2): DAMVIQNPRYQVTQFGKPVTLSCSQTLNHNVMYWYQQKSSQAPKLLFHYYDKDFNNEADTPDNFQSRRPNTSFCFLDIRSPGLGDTAMYLCATSNQGYGYTFGSGTRLTVV.

The chain recombines TRBV4-2 with TRBJ1-3; TRBD1 is a possible D gene (6 bases). V lost 1 base, J lost 3 bases, and 10 bases lay in between. The germline V gene encodes CDR1 LGHNA and CDR2 YNFKEQ. The CDR3 sequence is 15 residues long. This CDR3 is CASSQGQVVGNTIYF. CDR3 bases: TGTGCCAGCAGCCAAGGACAGGTAGTTGGAAACACCATATATTTT.

The chain recombines TRBV3-1 (or the pseudogene TRBV3-2) with TRBJ2-1, with TRBD2 matching over 9 bases. The CDR3 spans 14 residues. V shed 6 bases and J 9 bases; nucleotides not matched to a gene: 9. Germline loops: CDR1 LGHDT, CDR2 YNNKEL (reference sequence). The CDR3 region has the DNA TGTGCCAGCAGGAATGCGGGGGGGCCTCGTGAGCAGTTCTTC. Its translation: CASRNAGGPREQFF.

The V and J genes are TRBV5-1 and TRBJ1-4, with 8 nucleotides matching TRBD1. The length of the CDR3 is 14 residues. After removal of 4 bases from V and 7 bases from J, the junction contained 6 bases not matched to a gene. In germline, CDR1 is SGHRS, CDR2 YFSETQ. DNA for the CDR3: TGCGCCAGCAGCCCAGGGGGCGGGGGTGAAAAACTGTTTTTT. Protein sequence: CASSPGGGGEKLFF.

The chain is built from TRBV27 and TRBJ1-4; D possibly corresponds to TRBD1 (6 bases). The CDR3 is made up of 15 amino acids. V lost 5 bases and J lost 0, with 10 bases in between. Germline values: CDR1 MNHEY, CDR2 SMNVEV (reference sequence). The CDR3 coding sequence is TGTGCCAGCAGTCAGGGGTCTGCAACTAATGAAAAACTGTTTTTT. Translating gives CASSQGSATNEKLFF.